Presented here are 21 T cell receptor beta chains from one specimen sequenced in a study of cytomegalovirus exposure and HLA in healthy donors. Researchers ran the PCR with 60 Vbeta and 13 Jbeta primers. Clones were sequenced by immunoSEQ multiplex PCR, and TCRdb holds only the in-frame ones, with some missing. The sample records some 70,000 clones, around 78% being singletons. Sequencing was done on a sample of PBMCs. Receptor source: a man younger than 30 in good health and CMV-seropositive.

The genes are TRBV30 and TRBJ2-3; D gene ambiguous. CDR3 length: 16 residues. V was clipped by 0 bases and J by 0 bases, with 13 bases between them. From germline, CDR1 is GTSNPN and CDR2 SVGIG (reference sequence). This CDR3 is CAWSVRGDSSTDTQYF. CDR3 DNA sequence: TGTGCCTGGAGTGTACGCGGCGACTCTAGCACAGATACGCAGTATTTT.

This clone appeared a single time. The V and J genes are TRBV30 and TRBJ2-6; no firm D call. V lost 0 bases to trimming and J lost 4 bases, with 7 bases between them. The CDR3 covers 14 residues. The germline V gene encodes CDR1 GTSNPN and CDR2 SVGIG (reference sequence). CDR3 residues: CAWSVRGGANVLTF. DNA of the CDR3: TGTGCCTGGAGTGTGCGAGGAGGGGCCAACGTCCTGACTTTC.

The gene calls are TRBV4-1 and TRBJ1-6, with unresolved D. CDR3 length: 18 residues. Germline loops: CDR1 MGHRA, CDR2 YSYEKL. Trimming stripped 0 bases from V and 8 bases from J, with 20 bases between. This chain's CDR3 is CASSQESTYLVGDSPLHF. The CDR3 DNA reads as TGCGCCAGCAGCCAAGAGTCGACTTATTTGGTTGGTGATTCACCCCTCCACTTT.

The chain is built from TRBV4-1 and TRBJ2-7; 9 positions match TRBD2. Looked up from germline, CDR1 is MGHRA and CDR2 is YSYEKL. J gave up 0 bases and V 1 base, and 4 bases lay outside the gene matches. This CDR3 is built from 16 residues. CDR3 nucleotide sequence: TGCGCCAGCAGCCAAGTCGATAGCGGGAGCTCCTACGAGCAGTACTTC. It yields the protein CASSQVDSGSSYEQYF.

The chain employs TRBV5-4 and TRBJ1-1; D is unclear. The germline V gene encodes CDR1 SGHNT and CDR2 YYREEE (reference sequence). Trimming pared 3 bases from V and 3 bases from J, leaving 12 bases between. The CDR3 is made up of 14 amino acids. The CDR3 sequence: CASSWSAGDTEAFF. Written as DNA, the CDR3 is TGTGCCAGCAGCTGGTCCGCCGGAGACACTGAAGCTTTCTTT. The complete variable domain, with remaining parts taken from reference TRBV5-4 and TRBJ1-1, reads ETGVTQSPTHLIKTRGQQVTLRCSSQSGHNTVSWYQQALGQGPQFIFQYYREEENGRGNFPPRFSGLQFPNYSSELNVNALELDDSALYLCASSWSAGDTEAFFGQGTRLTVV.

This clone was seen once. V usage is TRBV6-5 and J usage is TRBJ1-5; the match to TRBD1 covers 7 bases. Germline V gene data show CDR1 as MNHEY and CDR2 as SVGAGI. This CDR3 is 15 amino acids long. V shed 6 bases and J 3 bases; nucleotides not matched to a gene: 8. The CDR3 coding sequence is TGTGCCAGCAGCGTCACAGGGGACCTCAATCAGCCCCAGCATTTT. Translated, it gives CASSVTGDLNQPQHF.

This clone was seen only a few times. The V gene is TRBV7-9, the J gene TRBJ2-3, with D unclear. The CDR3 length is 14 residues. V gave up 3 bases and J gave up 0 bases, with 7 bases separating them. The germline gives CDR1 SEHNR, CDR2 FQNEAQ (reference sequence). CDR3 protein: CASSFEFSTDTQYF. The CDR3 region has the DNA TGTGCCAGCAGCTTCGAGTTTAGCACAGATACGCAGTATTTT. The variable domain in full, completed from reference TRBV7-9 and TRBJ2-3, reads DTGVSQNPRHKITKRGQNVTFRCDPISEHNRLYWYRQTLGQGPEFLTYFQNEAQLEKSRLLSDRFSAERPKGSFSTLEIQRTEQGDSAMYLCASSFEFSTDTQYFGPGTRLTVL.

J is TRBJ2-1 and V is TRBV4-2; D gene uncertain. CDR1 is LGHNA and CDR2 is YNFKEQ in the germline V gene. The V end was cut by 0 bases, the J end by 0 bases, with 9 bases between. This CDR3 has 16 amino acids. CDR3 in DNA: TGTGCCAGCAGCCAAGATCCGTCGAGCTCCTACAATGAGCAGTTCTTC. Amino acid sequence: CASSQDPSSSYNEQFF.

The chain joins TRBV19 to TRBJ1-1; 7 bases fit TRBD1. The CDR3 totals 13 residues. CDR1 is LNHDA, CDR2 SQIVND, per germline (reference sequence). V lost 11 bases to trimming and J lost 4 bases; unmatched junction nucleotides: 10. The CDR3 DNA sequence: TGTGCCTGTATCAATCAGGGGGGCACTGAAGCTTTCTTT. Translated: CACINQGGTEAFF.

This clone was seen only once. The chain joins TRBV10-2 to TRBJ2-7, with D tentatively TRBD1 (5 bases). With 0 bases removed from V and 3 bases from J, the gap between germline ends came to 15 bases. Per the germline V gene, CDR1 is WSHSY and CDR2 is SAAADI. The CDR3 has 16 amino acids. As DNA, the CDR3 is TGCGCCAGCAGTGAGTCGATGACAGTAAAATTCTACGAGCAGTACTTC. It is translated as CASSESMTVKFYEQYF.

The V and J genes are TRBV6-5 and TRBJ2-2, with a possible D match to TRBD2 (5 bases). Germline V gives CDR1 MNHEY, CDR2 SVGAGI. This CDR3 is built from 14 residues. Trimming removed 7 bases at V and 6 bases at J, with 15 bases between. CDR3 loop: CASTKGLAAGELFF. In DNA, the CDR3 is TGTGCCAGCACCAAAGGGCTAGCTGCCGGGGAGCTGTTTTTT.

A single count supports this clone. This chain connects TRBV2 to TRBJ1-2, with TRBD1 as a possible D gene (5 bases). Germline V lookup: CDR1 SNHLY, CDR2 FYNNEI. The CDR3 loop spans 13 amino acids. Trimming took 1 base from V and 8 from J, leaving 11 bases between them. DNA of the CDR3: TGTGCCAGCAGTGAAGGAGGGAGGGGAGGCTACACCTTC. It specifies CASSEGGRGGYTF.

This rearrangement joins TRBV2 to TRBJ1-1; 9 bases are a match to TRBD1. Per the germline V gene, CDR1 is SNHLY and CDR2 is FYNNEI. V lost 5 bases and J lost 3; bases outside the gene matches: 4. This CDR3 region has 14 residues. In DNA, the CDR3 is TGTGCCAGCAGTAGACAGGGGGTCCACACTGAAGCTTTCTTT. This codes for CASSRQGVHTEAFF.

CDR3 loop: CASGPASEQFF. CDR3 DNA sequence: TGTGCCAGCGGCCCCGCTAGTGAGCAGTTCTTC. The chain links TRBV6-5 to TRBJ2-1; D is unresolved. Deletions cut 8 bases from V and 9 bases from J, with 11 bases between. The CDR3 has 11 amino acids. CDR1 is MNHEY and CDR2 is SVGAGI in the germline V gene.

This chain uses TRBV6-5 with TRBJ1-2, with D possibly TRBD1 on 6 matching bases. Germline CDR1 and CDR2: MNHEY and SVGAGI. Trimming shortened V by 6 bases and J by 4 bases, and 15 bases separated the two germline ends. The CDR3 runs to 14 residues. CDR3: CASRIGTTVYGYTF. Written as DNA, the CDR3 is TGTGCCAGCAGAATAGGGACAACCGTCTATGGCTACACCTTC.

This chain connects TRBV29-1 to TRBJ2-1, with 16 bases that match TRBD2. The CDR3 is 19 amino acids. Germline trimming cut 6 bases from V and 8 bases from J; bases unmatched to any gene: 19. The germline gives CDR1 SQVTM, CDR2 ANQGSEA. The CDR3 DNA sequence: TGCAGCGTCCGGATTAGGCCCGGGACTAGCGGGAGGGCCGGGCATGAGCAGTTCTTC. Amino acid sequence: CSVRIRPGTSGRAGHEQFF.

This chain joins TRBV4-2 and TRBJ2-1; weak D call: TRBD2 (6 bases). V was clipped by 0 bases and J by 6 bases, with 12 bases between them. The CDR3 is 15 amino acids. Per the germline V gene, CDR1 is LGHNA and CDR2 is YNFKEQ. The CDR3 protein is CASSQDRGSSNEQFF. The CDR3 coding sequence is TGTGCCAGCAGCCAAGATCGGGGGAGCTCCAATGAGCAGTTCTTC.

This chain connects TRBV6-4 to TRBJ2-3; TRBD2 matches 12 bases. Per the germline V gene, CDR1 is MRHNA and CDR2 is SNTAGT. The trim removed 3 bases at V and 5 bases at J, leaving 3 bases unmatched. The CDR3 loop spans 15 amino acids. The CDR3 here is CASSDMGLAGDTQYF. The CDR3 nucleotides are TGTGCCAGCAGTGATATGGGACTAGCGGGAGATACGCAGTATTTT.

This clone came up a few times. The chain couples TRBV30 to TRBJ2-5; 13 nucleotides match TRBD2. Germline assignment: CDR1 GTSNPN and CDR2 SVGIG (reference sequence). The CDR3 totals 15 residues. J was trimmed by 4 bases and V by 0 bases; bases with no gene match: 2. The CDR3 region has the DNA TGTGCCTGGAGTGTACTAGCGGGGGGGCCAGAGACCCAGTACTTC. Translating it yields CAWSVLAGGPETQYF.

V is TRBV30 and J is TRBJ1-1, with a possible D match to TRBD1 (6 bases). V gave up 3 bases and J gave up 1 base, with 12 bases separating them. This CDR3 has 14 residues. The germline V gene encodes CDR1 GTSNPN and CDR2 SVGIG (reference sequence). The DNA for the CDR3 is TGTGCCTGGAGGCTGACAGGTGGGAACACTGAAGCTTTCTTT. It specifies CAWRLTGGNTEAFF. The entire variable domain, with the rest obtained from reference TRBV30 and TRBJ1-1, is as follows: SQTIHQWPATLVQPVGSPLSLECTVEGTSNPNLYWYRQAAGRGLQLLFYSVGIGQISSEVPQNLSASRPQDRQFILSSKKLLLSDSGFYLCAWRLTGGNTEAFFGQGTRLTVV.

V is TRBV7-2 and J is TRBJ2-7; a weak D match, TRBD1 (5 bases). The ends were cut back, 6 bases at V and 0 bases at J, with 12 bases in the middle. The CDR3 sequence is 14 residues long. The V gene's germline CDR1 is SGHTA and CDR2 FQGNSA. CDR3 protein: CASRVTGSSYEQYF. CDR3 DNA sequence: TGTGCCAGCAGAGTCACAGGTAGCTCCTACGAGCAGTACTTC.